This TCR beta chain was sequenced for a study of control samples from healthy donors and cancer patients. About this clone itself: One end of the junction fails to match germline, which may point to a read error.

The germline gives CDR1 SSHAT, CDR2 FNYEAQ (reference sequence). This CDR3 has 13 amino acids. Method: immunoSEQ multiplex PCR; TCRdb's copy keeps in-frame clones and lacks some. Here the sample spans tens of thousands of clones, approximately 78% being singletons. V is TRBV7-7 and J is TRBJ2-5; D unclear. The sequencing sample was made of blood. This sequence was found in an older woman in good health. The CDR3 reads CASSTTSAGTQYF. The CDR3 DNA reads TGTGCTAGCAGCACGACGTCTGCCGGGACCCAGTACTTC.